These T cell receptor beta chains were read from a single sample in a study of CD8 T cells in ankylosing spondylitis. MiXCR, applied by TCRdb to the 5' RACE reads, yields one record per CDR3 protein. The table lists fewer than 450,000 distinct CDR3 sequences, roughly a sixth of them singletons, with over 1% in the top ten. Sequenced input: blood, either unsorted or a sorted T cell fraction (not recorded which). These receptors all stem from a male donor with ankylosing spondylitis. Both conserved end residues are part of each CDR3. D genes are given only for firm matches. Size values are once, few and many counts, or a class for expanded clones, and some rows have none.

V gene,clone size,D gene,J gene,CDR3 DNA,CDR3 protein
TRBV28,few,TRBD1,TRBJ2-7,TGTGCCAGCAGTTTAGTGACAGGGCGCTACGAGCAGTACTTC,CASSLVTGRYEQYF
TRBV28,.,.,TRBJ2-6,TGTGCCACCCGGGGGGCCAACGTCCTGACTTTC,CATRGANVLTF
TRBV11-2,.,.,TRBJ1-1,TGTGCCAGCAGCTTAGAAGTGGGACGATGGAACACTGAAGCTTTCTTT,CASSLEVGRWNTEAFF
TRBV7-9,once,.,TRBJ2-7,TGTGCCAGCAGCTTCCCCGAACAGGGAACGGATGAGCAGTACTTC,CASSFPEQGTDEQYF
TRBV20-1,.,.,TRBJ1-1,TGCAGTGCTTATGACAGCGTCGAAGCTTTCTTT,CSAYDSVEAFF
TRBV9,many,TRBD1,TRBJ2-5,TGTGCCAGCAGCGGAAACGGACAGGCGAAAGAGACCCAGTACTTC,CASSGNGQAKETQYF
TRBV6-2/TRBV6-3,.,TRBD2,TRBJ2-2,TGTGCCAGCAGTCCCCAGGGTAGCGGGAGGTCCGGGGAGCTGTTTTTT,CASSPQGSGRSGELFF
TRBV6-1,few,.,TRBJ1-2,TGTGCCAGCAGCGACCCTGGTGGGACCGATAACCTTTATGGCTACACCTTC,CASSDPGGTDNLYGYTF
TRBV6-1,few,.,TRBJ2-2,TGTGCCAGCAGCCTCCTCCATTTTGCGAACACCGGGGAGCTGTTTTTT,CASSLLHFANTGELFF
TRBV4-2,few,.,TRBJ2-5,TGTGCCAGCAGCCCCACGCTAGCGAGTTCGGAGACCCAGTACTTC,CASSPTLASSETQYF
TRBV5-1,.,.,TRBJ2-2,TGCGCCAGCAGGCTTCCGGACAGATACACCGGGGAGCTGTTTTTT,CASRLPDRYTGELFF
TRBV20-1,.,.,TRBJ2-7,TGCAGTGCTAGCGGACAACCGGGGGGCCACGAGCAGTACTTC,CSASGQPGGHEQYF
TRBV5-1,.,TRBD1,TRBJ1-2,TGCGCCAGCAGCACGCAAGGGGGCAACTATGGCTACACCTTC,CASSTQGGNYGYTF
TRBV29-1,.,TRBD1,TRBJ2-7,TGCAGCGCGCGACAGGGGACCTACGAGCAGTACTTC,CSARQGTYEQYF
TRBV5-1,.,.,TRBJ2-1,TGCGCCAGCAGCCCCCTGCAGCAGAGCTCCTACAATGAGCAGTTCTTC,CASSPLQQSSYNEQFF
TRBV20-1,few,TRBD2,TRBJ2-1,TGCAGTGGAGTCGGGGGGAGGGGCAATGAGCAGTTCTTC,CSGVGGRGNEQFF
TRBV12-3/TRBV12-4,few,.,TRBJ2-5,TGTGCCAGCAGCCCAGGGGTCAAAGAAGAGACCCAGTACTTC,CASSPGVKEETQYF
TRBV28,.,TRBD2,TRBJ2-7,TGTGCCAGCAGACGGGGACTAGCGATTTACGAGCAGTACTTC,CASRRGLAIYEQYF
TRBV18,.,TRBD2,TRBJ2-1,TGTGCCAGCTCACCACTTCCTAGCGGGGGGCAAAACTTCTACAATGAGCAGTTCTTC,CASSPLPSGGQNFYNEQFF
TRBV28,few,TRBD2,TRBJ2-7,TGTGCCAGCAGTTTACGGACTAGCGGGGCGGCTCTTCAGTACTTC,CASSLRTSGAALQYF
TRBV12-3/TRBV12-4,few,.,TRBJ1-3,TGTGCCAGCAGACGTTCACTTGGAAACACCATATATTTT,CASRRSLGNTIYF
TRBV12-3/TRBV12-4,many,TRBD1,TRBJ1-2,TGTGCCAGCAGGTCACAGGGACAGGACTATGGCTACACCTTC,CASRSQGQDYGYTF
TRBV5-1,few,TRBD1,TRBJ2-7,TGCGCCAGCAGCTTGGGGACAGGGAAGGACGAGCAGTACTTC,CASSLGTGKDEQYF
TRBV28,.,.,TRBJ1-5,TGTGCCAGCAGGCCCGAGGTGAGTCAGCCCCAGCATTTT,CASRPEVSQPQHF
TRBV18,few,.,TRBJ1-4,TGTGCCAGCTCACTACAGACAGACATCTATGAAAAACTGTTTTTT,CASSLQTDIYEKLFF
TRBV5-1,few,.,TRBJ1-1,TGCGCCAGCAGTGGGTCCTCGGGGGGAGCTTTCTTT,CASSGSSGGAFF
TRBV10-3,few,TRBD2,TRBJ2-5,TGTGCCATCAGTGAAGGTCCTAGCGGCCAAGAGACCCAGTACTTC,CAISEGPSGQETQYF
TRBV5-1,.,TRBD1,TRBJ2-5,TGCGCCAGCAGCGCAGGGACAGGGGGCAAAGAGACCCAGTACTTC,CASSAGTGGKETQYF
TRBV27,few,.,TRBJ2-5,TGTGCCAGCAGGTCTTGGGGCAGTGGAAAGACCCAGTACTTC,CASRSWGSGKTQYF
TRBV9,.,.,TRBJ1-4,TGTGCCAGCAGCGCCGGACTCGGTATTGGGGAAAAACTGTTTTTT,CASSAGLGIGEKLFF
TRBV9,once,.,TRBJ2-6,TGTGCCAGCAGCACGACCCTAATAAAAGGGGCCAACGTCCTGACTTTC,CASSTTLIKGANVLTF
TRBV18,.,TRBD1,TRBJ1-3,TGTGCCAGCTCATCGACAGGGGGCTCTGGAAACACCATATATTTT,CASSSTGGSGNTIYF
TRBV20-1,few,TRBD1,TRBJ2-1,TGCAGTGCGTCCGACAGGGGGATAAAGCGGCAGTTCTTC,CSASDRGIKRQFF
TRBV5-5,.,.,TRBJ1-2,TGTGCCAGCAGCTACAACTCGGGGGGCGAAATTGGCTACACCTTC,CASSYNSGGEIGYTF
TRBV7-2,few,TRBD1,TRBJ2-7,TGTGCCAGCAGCTTCCCGGACTCGGGACAGGGAGGCGAGCAGTACTTC,CASSFPDSGQGGEQYF
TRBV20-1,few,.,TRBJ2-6,TGCAGTGCAGGGAGCGGGTCAGGGGCCAACGTCCTGACTTTC,CSAGSGSGANVLTF